This T cell receptor beta chain was recorded in a study of blood T cell repertoires in COVID-19. On the study more broadly: Collection of acute and convalescent COVID-19 samples took place in the United States, Italy and Spain.

TCRdb's table, derived via immunoSEQ multiplex PCR, lists solely in-frame clones and lacks some. The sample records 100,000 to 150,000 clones, about 81% being singletons. Trimming removed 0 bases at V and 2 bases at J, with 14 bases between. Germline lookup yields CDR1 SGHAT and CDR2 FQNNGV. This CDR3 has 17 residues. Source material: PBMCs or T cells enriched from blood (not recorded which). The source is a man in his forties or fifties with acute COVID-19. The chain is built from TRBV11-2 and TRBJ1-5, with D uncertain. CDR3 DNA: TGTGCCAGCAGCTTAGATCGGGTCCTGACGGGCAATCAGCCCCAGCATTTT. This translates into CASSLDRVLTGNQPQHF.